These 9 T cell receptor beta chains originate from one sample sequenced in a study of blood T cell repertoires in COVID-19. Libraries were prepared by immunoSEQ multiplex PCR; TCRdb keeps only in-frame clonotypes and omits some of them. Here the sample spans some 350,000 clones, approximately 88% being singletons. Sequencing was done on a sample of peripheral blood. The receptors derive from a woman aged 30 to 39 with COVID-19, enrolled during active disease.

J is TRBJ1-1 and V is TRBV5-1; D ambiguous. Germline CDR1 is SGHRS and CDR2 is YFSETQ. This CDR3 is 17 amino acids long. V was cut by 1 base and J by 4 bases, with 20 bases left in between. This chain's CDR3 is CASSLIFNRAGSTEAFF. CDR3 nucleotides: TGCGCCAGCAGCTTGATTTTCAACCGCGCAGGTTCCACTGAAGCTTTCTTT.

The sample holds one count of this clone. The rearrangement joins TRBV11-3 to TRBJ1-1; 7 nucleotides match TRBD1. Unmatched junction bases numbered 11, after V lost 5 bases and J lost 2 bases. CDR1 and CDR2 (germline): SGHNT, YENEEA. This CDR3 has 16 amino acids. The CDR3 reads CASSPADRAGNTEAFF. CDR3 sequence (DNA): TGTGCCAGCAGCCCCGCTGACAGGGCGGGAAACACTGAAGCTTTCTTT.

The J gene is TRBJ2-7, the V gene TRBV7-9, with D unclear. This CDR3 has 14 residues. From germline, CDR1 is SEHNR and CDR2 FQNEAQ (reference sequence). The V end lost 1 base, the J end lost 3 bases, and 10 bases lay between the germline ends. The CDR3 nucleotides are TGTGCCAGCAGCTTAGATCAATACAGCTACGAGCAGTACGTC. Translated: CASSLDQYSYEQYV.

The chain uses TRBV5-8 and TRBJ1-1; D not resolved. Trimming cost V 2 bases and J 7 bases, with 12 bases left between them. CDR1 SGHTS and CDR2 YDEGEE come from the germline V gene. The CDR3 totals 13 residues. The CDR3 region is CASSLVLEIEAFF. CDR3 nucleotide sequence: TGTGCCAGCAGCTTAGTATTGGAGATTGAAGCTTTCTTT.

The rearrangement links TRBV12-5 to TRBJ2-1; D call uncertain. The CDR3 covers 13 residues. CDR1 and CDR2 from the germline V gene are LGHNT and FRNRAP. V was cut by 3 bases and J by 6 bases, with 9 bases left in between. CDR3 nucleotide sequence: TGTGCTAGTGGTTTCCGAGGCACCAATGAGCAGTTCTTC. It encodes CASGFRGTNEQFF.

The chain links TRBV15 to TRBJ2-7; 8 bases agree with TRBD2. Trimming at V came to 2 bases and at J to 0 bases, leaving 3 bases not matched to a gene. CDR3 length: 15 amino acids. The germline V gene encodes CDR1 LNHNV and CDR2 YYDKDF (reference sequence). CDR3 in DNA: TGTGCCACCAGCAGATCGGGGGGGAGCTCCTACGAGCAGTACTTC. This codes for CATSRSGGSSYEQYF.

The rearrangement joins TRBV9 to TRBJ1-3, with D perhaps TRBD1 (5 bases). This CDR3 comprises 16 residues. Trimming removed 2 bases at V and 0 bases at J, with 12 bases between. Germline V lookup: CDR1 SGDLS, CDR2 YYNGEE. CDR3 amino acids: CASSVGGAFSGNTIYF. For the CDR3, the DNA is TGTGCCAGCAGCGTCGGAGGGGCCTTCTCTGGAAACACCATATATTTT.

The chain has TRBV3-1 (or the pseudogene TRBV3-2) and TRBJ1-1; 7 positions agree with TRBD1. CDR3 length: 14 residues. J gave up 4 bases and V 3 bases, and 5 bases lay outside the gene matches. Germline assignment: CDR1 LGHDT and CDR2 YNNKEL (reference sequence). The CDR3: CASSHSTGATEAFF. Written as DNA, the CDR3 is TGTGCCAGCAGCCATTCCACAGGGGCCACTGAAGCTTTCTTT.

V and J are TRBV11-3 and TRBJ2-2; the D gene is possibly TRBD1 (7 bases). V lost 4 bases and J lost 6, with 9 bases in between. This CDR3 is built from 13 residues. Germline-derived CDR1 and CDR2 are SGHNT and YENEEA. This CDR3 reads CASSSRGAGELFF. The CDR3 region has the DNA TGTGCCAGCAGCTCCAGGGGGGCCGGGGAGCTGTTTTTT.